This TCR beta chain was sequenced for a study of CD8 T cells in Susac syndrome. With random hexamers, roughly 0.5 to 1 ug RNA was reverse transcribed. A multiplex approach, immunoSEQ multiplex PCR, amplified TCR beta CDR3 across 54 Vbeta and 13 Jbeta. TCRdb used MiXCR to reprocess the immunoSEQ multiplex PCR reads, holding one entry per CDR3 protein. The table lists fewer than 350,000 distinct CDR3 sequences, 89% of them singletons. The CDR3 spans 14 residues. The ends were cut back, 5 bases at V and 6 bases at J, with 17 bases in the middle. CDR1 SEHNR and CDR2 FQNEAQ come from the germline V gene (reference sequence). CD8+ and CD4+ blood T cells underwent TCR beta sequencing. The multiple sclerosis control cohort comprised treatment-naive individuals presenting with stable or active relapsing-remitting disease.

Sample: CD8+ T cells from PBMCs. The TCR originated in a human donor with multiple sclerosis. The gene calls are TRBV7-9 and TRBJ2-7; tentatively, D is TRBD1 or TRBD2 (5 bases each). CDR3: CASSPPGTIGEQYF. The DNA of the CDR3 is TGTGCCAGCAGCCCCCCCGGGACGATAGGCGAGCAGTACTTC.